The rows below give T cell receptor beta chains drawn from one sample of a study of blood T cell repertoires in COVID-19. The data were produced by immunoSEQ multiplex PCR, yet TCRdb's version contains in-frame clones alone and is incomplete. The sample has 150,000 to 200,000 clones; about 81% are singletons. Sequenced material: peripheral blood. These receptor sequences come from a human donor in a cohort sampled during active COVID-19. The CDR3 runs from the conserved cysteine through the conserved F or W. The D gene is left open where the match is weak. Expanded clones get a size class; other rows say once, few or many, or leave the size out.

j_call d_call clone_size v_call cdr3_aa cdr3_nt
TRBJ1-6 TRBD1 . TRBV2 CASVRTGQSPLHF TGTGCCAGCGTGAGGACAGGACAATCACCCCTCCACTTT
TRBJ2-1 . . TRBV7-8 CASSLARAGPYNEQFF TGTGCCAGCAGCTTAGCTAGAGCGGGCCCCTACAATGAGCAGTTCTTC
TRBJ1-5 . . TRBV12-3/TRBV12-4 CASTQTPVQPQHF TGTGCCAGCACCCAGACACCGGTACAGCCCCAGCATTTT
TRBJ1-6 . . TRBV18 CASSPFSGPDNSPLHF TGTGCCAGCTCACCCTTCTCAGGCCCAGACAATTCACCCCTCCACTTT
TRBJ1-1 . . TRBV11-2 CASSFRNRVITEAFF TGTGCCAGCAGCTTTAGGAACAGGGTCATCACTGAAGCTTTCTTT
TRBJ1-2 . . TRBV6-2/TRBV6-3 CASSYVGAPGYGYTF TGTGCCAGCAGTTACGTTGGGGCACCGGGTTATGGCTACACCTTC
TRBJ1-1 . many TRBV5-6 CASSLVGRGNTEAFF TGTGCCAGCAGCTTGGTAGGCAGGGGGAACACTGAAGCTTTCTTT
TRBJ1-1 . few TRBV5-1 CASSWDLQVNTEAFF TGCGCCAGCAGCTGGGACTTACAGGTAAACACTGAAGCTTTCTTT
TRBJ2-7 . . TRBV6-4 CASSHLRERSPYEQYF TGTGCCAGCAGTCACCTCAGGGAACGGTCGCCGTACGAGCAGTACTTC
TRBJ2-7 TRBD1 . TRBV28 CASREGAGEQYF TGTGCCAGCAGAGAGGGGGCGGGCGAGCAGTACTTC
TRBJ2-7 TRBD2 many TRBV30 CAWNNPGVAGSPALYEQYF TGTGCCTGGAACAACCCCGGCGTAGCGGGTTCCCCCGCCCTCTACGAGCAGTACTTC
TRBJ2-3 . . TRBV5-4 CASSLGVAGSTDTQYF TGTGCCAGCAGCTTGGGGGTTGCGGGTAGCACAGATACGCAGTATTTT
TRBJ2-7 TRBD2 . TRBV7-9 CASSLLAGLTMQYF TGTGCCAGCAGCTTACTAGCGGGCCTTACGATGCAGTACTTC
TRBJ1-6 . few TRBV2 CASLRRGSPLHF TGTGCCAGCTTACGAAGGGGTTCACCCCTCCACTTT
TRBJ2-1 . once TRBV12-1 CASSSGLFRNEQFF TGTGCCAGCAGCTCCGGACTATTTCGGAATGAGCAGTTCTTC
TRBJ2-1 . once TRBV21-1 CASIRGRHEQFF TGTGCCAGCATACGGGGGAGACATGAGCAGTTCTTC
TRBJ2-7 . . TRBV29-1 CSVAGGRAGTSYEQYF TGCAGCGTTGCTGGGGGCCGGGCCGGGACCTCCTACGAGCAGTACTTC
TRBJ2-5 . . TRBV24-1 CATSDDRGETQYF TGTGCCACCAGTGATGATCGGGGAGAGACCCAGTACTTC
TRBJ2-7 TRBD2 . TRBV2 CASSDGASGRVEQYF TGTGCCAGCAGTGACGGCGCCAGCGGGAGAGTCGAGCAGTACTTC
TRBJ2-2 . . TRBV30 CACANTGELFF TGTGCCTGCGCGAACACCGGGGAGCTGTTTTTT
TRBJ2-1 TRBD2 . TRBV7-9 CATQKRVAGDYNEQFF TGTGCCACACAAAAAAGGGTAGCGGGGGATTACAATGAGCAGTTCTTC
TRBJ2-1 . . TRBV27 CASSLTTILEFSYNEQFF TGTGCCAGCAGTTTGACTACGATACTAGAGTTCTCCTACAATGAGCAGTTCTTC
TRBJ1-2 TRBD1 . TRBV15 CATSRDQGVGYGYTF TGTGCCACCAGCAGAGATCAGGGGGTCGGCTATGGCTACACCTTC
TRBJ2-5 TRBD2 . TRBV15 CATSRAVLAGVFETQYF TGTGCCACCAGCAGAGCTGTGCTAGCGGGAGTATTTGAGACCCAGTACTTC
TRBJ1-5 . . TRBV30 CAWSDQSNQPQHF TGTGCCTGGAGTGATCAAAGCAATCAGCCCCAGCATTTT
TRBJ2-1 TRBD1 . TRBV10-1 CASSGTGLGEQFF TGCGCCAGCAGTGGGACAGGGTTAGGTGAGCAGTTCTTC
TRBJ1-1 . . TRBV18 CASSPYENRDTEAFF TGTGCCAGCTCACCCTACGAAAATCGTGACACTGAAGCTTTCTTT
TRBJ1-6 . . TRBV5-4 CASSSPPVNSPLHF TGTGCCAGCAGTTCCCCTCCGGTTAATTCACCCCTCCACTTT
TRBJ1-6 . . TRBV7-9 CASSPPREYSGADNSPLHF TGTGCCAGCAGCCCACCAAGAGAGTATTCAGGGGCTGATAATTCACCCCTCCACTTT
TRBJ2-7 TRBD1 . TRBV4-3 CASSQVQGYEQYF TGCGCCAGCAGCCAAGTACAGGGGTACGAGCAGTACTTC
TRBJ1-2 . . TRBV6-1 CASSERGLGYTF TGTGCCAGCAGTGAAAGGGGGTTAGGCTACACCTTC
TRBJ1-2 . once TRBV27 CASFKFATGANYGYTF TGTGCCAGCTTCAAATTCGCGACAGGAGCTAACTATGGCTACACCTTC
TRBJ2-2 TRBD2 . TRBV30 CAWSLGLVGELFF TGTGCCTGGAGCCTGGGACTAGTCGGGGAGCTGTTTTTT
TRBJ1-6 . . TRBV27 CASSFRTDNSPLHF TGTGCCAGCAGTTTTCGGACAGATAATTCACCCCTCCACTTT
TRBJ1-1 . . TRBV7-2 CASSLDNRNTEAFF TGTGCCAGCAGCTTAGACAACCGAAACACTGAAGCTTTCTTT
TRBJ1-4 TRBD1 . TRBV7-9 CASSFRQGLEEKLFF TGTGCCAGCAGCTTCAGACAGGGGTTGGAGGAAAAACTGTTTTTT
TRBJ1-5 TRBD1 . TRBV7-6 CASGQGERQPQHF TGTGCCAGCGGACAGGGTGAGCGCCAGCCCCAGCATTTT
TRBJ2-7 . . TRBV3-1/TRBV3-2 CASSPTKSSLFGQYF TGTGCCAGCAGCCCGACTAAAAGCAGCCTTTTCGGGCAGTACTTC
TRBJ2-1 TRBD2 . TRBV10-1 CASSGTISGGADEQFF TGCGCCAGCAGTGGCACCATTAGCGGGGGGGCTGATGAGCAGTTCTTC
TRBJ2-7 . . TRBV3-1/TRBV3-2 CASSPNPVGVASYEQYF TGTGCCAGCAGCCCGAACCCAGTGGGAGTGGCCTCCTACGAGCAGTACTTC
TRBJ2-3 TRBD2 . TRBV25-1 CASSDLSGGGGDTQYF TGTGCCAGCAGTGACCTCAGCGGGGGGGGAGGAGATACGCAGTATTTT
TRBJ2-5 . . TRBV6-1 CASSESGGIRIQTQYF TGTGCCAGCAGTGAAAGTGGAGGGATTAGGATCCAGACCCAGTACTTC
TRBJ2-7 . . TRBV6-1 CASSEDRGRIYEQYF TGTGCCAGCAGTGAAGACCGAGGGAGGATCTACGAGCAGTACTTC
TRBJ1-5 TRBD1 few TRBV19 CASSNSRDSLNQPQHF TGTGCCAGTAGTAATTCTCGGGACAGCCTTAATCAGCCCCAGCATTTT
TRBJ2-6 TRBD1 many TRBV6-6 CASSWGQVPREGVLTF TGTGCCAGCAGTTGGGGACAGGTGCCCAGAGAAGGCGTCCTGACTTTC
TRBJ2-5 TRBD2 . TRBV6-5 CASRGGLETQYF TGTGCCAGCCGGGGGGGGTTAGAGACCCAGTACTTC
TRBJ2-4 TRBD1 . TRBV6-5 CASFDRGGNIQYF TGTGCCAGCTTCGACAGGGGCGGGAACATTCAGTACTTC
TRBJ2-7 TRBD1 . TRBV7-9 CASSPGTVPTYEQYF TGTGCCAGCAGCCCTGGGACAGTGCCCACCTACGAGCAGTACTTC
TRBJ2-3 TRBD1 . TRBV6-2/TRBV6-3 CASSYSRTGSHTQYF TGTGCCAGCAGTTACTCTAGGACAGGGTCGCATACGCAGTATTTT
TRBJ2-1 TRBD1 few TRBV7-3 CASSDRGRNEQFF TGTGCCAGCAGCGACAGGGGCAGGAATGAGCAGTTCTTC
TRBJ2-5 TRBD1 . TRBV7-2 CASSLAIWDRGKTQYF TGTGCCAGCAGCTTAGCGATTTGGGACAGGGGCAAGACCCAGTACTTC
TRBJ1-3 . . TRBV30 CAWILVNTIYF TGTGCCTGGATCCTAGTAAACACCATATATTTT
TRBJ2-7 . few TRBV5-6 CASSHEAKRDYEQYF TGTGCCAGCAGCCACGAGGCAAAACGAGACTACGAGCAGTACTTC
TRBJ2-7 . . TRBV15 CATSRSRGSAGYEQYF TGTGCCACCAGCAGATCAAGGGGGTCGGCTGGCTACGAGCAGTACTTC
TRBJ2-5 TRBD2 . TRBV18 CASSPGLAYETQYF TGTGCCAGCTCACCAGGACTAGCGTATGAGACCCAGTACTTC